This entry describes one T cell receptor beta chain. The antigen remains undetermined. The sample comes from a study of T cells after yellow fever vaccination. The study, taken as a whole, reports: Clonotype sharing between CD4 and CD8 compartments was small.

Making TCR cDNA involved 5'RACE template switching, which added UMIs and a universal primer site. TCRdb re-called the 5' RACE reads through MiXCR, storing one row per CDR3 protein. Among a few hundred thousand distinct CDR3 sequences listed, around 6.8% were seen once. CDR1 SGHTA and CDR2 FQGNSA come from the germline V gene. The CDR3 loop spans 15 amino acids. V lost 5 bases to trimming and J lost 10 bases; unmatched junction nucleotides: 11. Specimen: PBMCs, collected roughly 46 days after the first yellow fever vaccination. This rearrangement joins TRBV7-2 to TRBJ1-4; 9 bases map to TRBD1. This TCR came from a young man who received the YFV17D yellow fever vaccine. CDR3 in amino acids: CASSPRDRAPSKLFF. The DNA of the CDR3 is TGTGCCAGCAGCCCCCGGGACAGGGCGCCCTCAAAACTGTTTTTT.